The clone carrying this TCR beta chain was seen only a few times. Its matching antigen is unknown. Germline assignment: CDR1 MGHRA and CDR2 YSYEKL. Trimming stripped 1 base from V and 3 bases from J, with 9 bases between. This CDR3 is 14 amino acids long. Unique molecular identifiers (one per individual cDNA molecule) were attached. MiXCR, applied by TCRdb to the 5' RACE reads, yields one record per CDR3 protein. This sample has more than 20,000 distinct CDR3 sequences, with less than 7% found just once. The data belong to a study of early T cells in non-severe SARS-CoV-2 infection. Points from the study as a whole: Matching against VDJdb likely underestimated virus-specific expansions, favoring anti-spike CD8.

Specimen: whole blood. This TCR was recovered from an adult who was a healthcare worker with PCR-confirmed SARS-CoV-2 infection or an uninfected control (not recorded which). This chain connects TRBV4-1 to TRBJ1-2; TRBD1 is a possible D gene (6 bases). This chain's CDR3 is CASSQGGGDYGYTF. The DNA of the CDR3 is TGCGCCAGCAGCCAAGGAGGGGGAGACTATGGCTACACCTTC.